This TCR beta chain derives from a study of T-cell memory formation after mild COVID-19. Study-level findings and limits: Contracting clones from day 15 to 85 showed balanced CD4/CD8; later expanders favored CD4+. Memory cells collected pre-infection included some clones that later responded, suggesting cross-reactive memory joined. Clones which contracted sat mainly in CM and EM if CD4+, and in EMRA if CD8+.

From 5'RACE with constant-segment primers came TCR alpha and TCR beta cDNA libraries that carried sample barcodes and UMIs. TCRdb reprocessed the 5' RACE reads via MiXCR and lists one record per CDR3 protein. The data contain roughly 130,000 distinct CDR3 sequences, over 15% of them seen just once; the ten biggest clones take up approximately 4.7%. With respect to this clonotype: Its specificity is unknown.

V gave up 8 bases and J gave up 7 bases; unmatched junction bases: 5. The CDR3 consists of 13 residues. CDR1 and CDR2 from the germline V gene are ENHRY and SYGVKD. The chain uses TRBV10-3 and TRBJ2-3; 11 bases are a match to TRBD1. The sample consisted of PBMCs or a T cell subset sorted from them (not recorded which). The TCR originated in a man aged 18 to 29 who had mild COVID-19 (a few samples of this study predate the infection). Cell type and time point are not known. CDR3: CAILRDRGNTQYF. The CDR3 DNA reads TGTGCCATCTTGAGGGACAGGGGGAATACGCAGTATTTT.